Below are 8 T cell receptor beta chains sequenced from a single sample in a study of T cell changes during pregnancy in multiple sclerosis. TCRdb's copy holds only in-frame clones and misses some; the assay was immunoSEQ multiplex PCR. This repertoire shows 40,000 to 45,000 clones, 85% to 95% found once; its top ten account for 0.52%. The source was CD4+ T cells from peripheral blood mononuclear cells, collected in the third trimester of pregnancy. The receptors stem from a female donor with multiple sclerosis, enrolled in a pregnancy study.

The rearrangement links TRBV18 to TRBJ1-1; D uncertain. The V and J ends lost 0 bases and 3 bases respectively, with 11 bases between them. Looked up from germline, CDR1 is KGHSH and CDR2 is LQKENI. The CDR3 has 15 residues. In nucleotides, the CDR3 is TGTGCCAGCTCACCACCGAGGGTCGGCCACACTGAAGCTTTCTTT. It yields the protein CASSPPRVGHTEAFF. The whole variable domain, remainder taken from reference TRBV18 and TRBJ1-1, is NAGVMQNPRHLVRRRGQEARLRCSPMKGHSHVYWYRQLPEEGLKFMVYLQKENIIDESGMPKERFSAEFPKEGPSILRIQQVVRGDSAAYFCASSPPRVGHTEAFFGQGTRLTVV.

The V and J genes are TRBV6-6 and TRBJ2-3; 11 nucleotides align to TRBD2. Germline assignment: CDR1 MNHNY and CDR2 SVGAGI (reference sequence). The CDR3 is 16 amino acids. Trimming took 5 bases from V and 4 from J; bases not matched to a gene: 8. Here the CDR3 reads CASSLPLAGAADTQYF. Written as DNA, the CDR3 is TGTGCCAGCAGTCTACCACTAGCGGGAGCTGCAGATACGCAGTATTTT.

This chain uses TRBV19 with TRBJ2-1, with 9 nucleotides matching TRBD2. Trimming cost V 5 bases and J 4 bases; bases outside gene matches: 9. Germline CDR1 LNHDA, CDR2 SQIVND (reference sequence). This CDR3 comprises 16 residues. This CDR3 reads CASSPWASGIYNEQFF. Here the CDR3 DNA reads TGTGCCAGTAGTCCCTGGGCTAGCGGGATATACAATGAGCAGTTCTTC.

This rearrangement joins TRBV2 to TRBJ1-1; D is undetermined. This CDR3 spans 14 amino acids. V was trimmed by 2 bases and J by 1 base, leaving 8 bases between them. Per germline, CDR1 SNHLY and CDR2 FYNNEI. CDR3: CASSEIRQNTEAFF. DNA of the CDR3: TGTGCCAGCAGTGAAATTCGACAGAACACTGAAGCTTTCTTT.

This clone was seen once. The chain has TRBV5-4 and TRBJ2-2; 9 positions match TRBD2. V trimming: 5 bases; J trimming: 2 bases; junction bases outside the gene matches: 7. CDR1 and CDR2 from the germline V gene are SGHNT and YYREEE (reference sequence). The CDR3 totals 16 residues. The CDR3 protein is CASRGAGGPNTGELFF. CDR3 nucleotide sequence: TGTGCCAGCAGAGGGGCGGGAGGGCCTAACACCGGGGAGCTGTTTTTT. The whole variable domain, filled in from reference TRBV5-4 and TRBJ2-2, reads ETGVTQSPTHLIKTRGQQVTLRCSSQSGHNTVSWYQQALGQGPQFIFQYYREEENGRGNFPPRFSGLQFPNYSSELNVNALELDDSALYLCASRGAGGPNTGELFFGEGSRLTVL.

The genes are TRBV7-2 and TRBJ2-1; 10 bases align to TRBD2. This CDR3 is built from 15 residues. Germline V gives CDR1 SGHTA, CDR2 FQGNSA. The trim removed 4 bases at V and 4 bases at J, leaving 4 bases unmatched. The CDR3 region is CASSSSGSGYNEQFF. CDR3 nucleotide sequence: TGTGCCAGCAGCTCTAGCGGGAGTGGGTACAATGAGCAGTTCTTC. Full variable domain (outside the CDR3, taken from reference TRBV7-2 and TRBJ2-1): GAGVSQSPSNKVTEKGKDVELRCDPISGHTALYWYRQSLGQGLEFLIYFQGNSAPDKSGLPSDRFSAERTGGSVSTLTIQRTQQEDSAVYLCASSSSGSGYNEQFFGPGTRLTVL.

The chain employs TRBV5-6 and TRBJ1-5, with D possibly being TRBD1 (5 bases). V lost 2 bases, J lost 4 bases, and 10 bases lay in between. Germline V CDR1 and CDR2: SGHDT, YYEEEE. The CDR3 is made up of 14 amino acids. This CDR3 reads CASSFSGGNQPQHF. As DNA, the CDR3 is TGTGCCAGCAGCTTTTCGGGGGGGAATCAGCCCCAGCATTTT.

V and J are TRBV14 and TRBJ1-1; 7 nucleotides line up with TRBD1. The V gene end was trimmed by 4 bases and the J gene end by 5 bases; junction bases not matched to a gene: 4. CDR1 and CDR2 (germline): SGHDN, FVKESK. The CDR3 runs to 13 residues. The CDR3 loop reads CASSLSTGTEAFF. The CDR3 nucleotides read TGTGCCAGCAGCCTATCGACAGGGACTGAAGCTTTCTTT.